This is a list of T cell receptor beta chains from one sample in a study of regulatory T cells in long-lasting Graves disease. TCRdb recomputed calls from the multiplex PCR reads with MiXCR, one row per CDR3 protein. The sample carries about 420,000 distinct CDR3 sequences, around 22% recorded once. Sequenced material: peripheral blood mononuclear cells (PBMCs), taken when the disease was refractory, from a patient treated with antithyroid drugs. Receptors were obtained from a female donor with Graves disease. Each CDR3 is given with its conserved first and last residue. Fields, in order: J gene, D gene, V gene, clone size, CDR3 DNA, CDR3 protein. D genes are given only for firm matches. Rows give clone size only sometimes, using once, few, many, or a class for an expanded clone.

J: TRBJ2-7; D: TRBD2; V: TRBV2; size: many; DNA: TGTGCCAGCAGTGAAGCGTATTTAGCGGGGCCCTACGAGCAGTACTTC; CDR3: CASSEAYLAGPYEQYF
J: TRBJ2-7; D: TRBD1; V: TRBV6-1; size: many; DNA: TGTGCCAGCAGATCGGGACAGGCAGGCTACGAGCAGTACTTC; CDR3: CASRSGQAGYEQYF
J: TRBJ2-4; D: TRBD2; V: TRBV10-3; size: .; DNA: TGTGCCATCAGTGCCCAGCGGGAGGGCCTAGACATTCAGTACTTC; CDR3: CAISAQREGLDIQYF
J: TRBJ2-7; D: .; V: TRBV5-1; size: many; DNA: TGTGCCAGCAGCTTAGAGGCGGGGAGCTCCTACGAGCAGTACTTC; CDR3: CASSLEAGSSYEQYF
J: TRBJ2-2; D: TRBD2; V: TRBV7-3; size: few; DNA: TGTGCCAGCAGCTTAACGTTGGGGGGGACCGGGGAGCTGTTTTTT; CDR3: CASSLTLGGTGELFF
J: TRBJ1-1; D: TRBD1; V: TRBV6-1; size: .; DNA: TGTGCCAGCAGTCACAGGGGGCAGGGGAACACTGAAGCTTTCTTT; CDR3: CASSHRGQGNTEAFF
J: TRBJ1-2; D: .; V: TRBV20-1; size: .; DNA: TGCAGTGCTTCGGAACCACCTAACTATGGCTACACCTTC; CDR3: CSASEPPNYGYTF
J: TRBJ2-7; D: TRBD1; V: TRBV27; size: .; DNA: TGTGCCAGCAGCCCGACCCTTGGGGACAGGGTCTACGAGCAGTACTTC; CDR3: CASSPTLGDRVYEQYF
J: TRBJ2-5; D: .; V: TRBV7-6; size: .; DNA: TGTGCCAGCAGCCCTTGGACCACATTAGAGACCCAGTACTTC; CDR3: CASSPWTTLETQYF
J: TRBJ1-1; D: .; V: TRBV28; size: many; DNA: TGTGCCAGCAGTCCGGCCACAGGCCCCGGCGGGGAAGCTTTCTTT; CDR3: CASSPATGPGGEAFF
J: TRBJ1-5; D: .; V: TRBV6-1; size: .; DNA: TGTGCCACGACCCATCAGGGGAGGAGGGTTCAGCCCCAGCATTTT; CDR3: CATTHQGRRVQPQHF
J: TRBJ2-7; D: TRBD2; V: TRBV19; size: few; DNA: TGTGCCAGTAGTATAGGAGGGACTAGCGGGACCAAATCCGAGCAGTACTTC; CDR3: CASSIGGTSGTKSEQYF
J: TRBJ2-2; D: .; V: TRBV3-1; size: few; DNA: TGTGCCAGCAGCCATCTGTCCGGGGAGCTGTTTTTT; CDR3: CASSHLSGELFF
J: TRBJ1-2; D: .; V: TRBV9; size: .; DNA: TGTGCCAGCAGCCCCCCGGGACTTAGGGGGGGCGGTGGCTACACCTTC; CDR3: CASSPPGLRGGGGYTF
J: TRBJ2-7; D: .; V: TRBV6-5; size: .; DNA: TGTGCCAGCAGTTTCGGCGGGATGGAGAGGTACGAGCAGTACTTC; CDR3: CASSFGGMERYEQYF
J: TRBJ1-3; D: .; V: TRBV7-2; size: few; DNA: TGTGCCAGCAGCTTCAGACGGGGGGACACCATATATTTT; CDR3: CASSFRRGDTIYF
J: TRBJ2-4; D: TRBD2; V: TRBV20-1; size: .; DNA: TGCAGTGCTGAGCGGGAAGCCAAAAACATTCAGTACTTC; CDR3: CSAEREAKNIQYF
J: TRBJ2-7; D: TRBD2; V: TRBV3-1; size: few; DNA: TGTGCCAGCAGCCACCCACTAGCGGGAGTCAAGACCGAGCAGTACTTC; CDR3: CASSHPLAGVKTEQYF